The clone carrying this T cell receptor beta chain has a count of ten or more. TCRdb called the 5' RACE reads again in MiXCR, with one record for every CDR3 protein. Of 70,000 to 85,000 distinct CDR3 sequences in the sample, roughly an eighth were seen once. V dropped 3 bases and J dropped 6; count of bases not matched to a gene: 4. CDR1 is LGHNA and CDR2 is YNFKEQ in the germline V gene. This CDR3 spans 14 amino acids. This specimen comes from a study of early T cells in non-severe SARS-CoV-2 infection. The origin of this receptor is an adult who was a healthcare worker with PCR-confirmed SARS-CoV-2 infection or an uninfected control (not recorded which). This sequence joins TRBV4-2 and TRBJ1-2, with 10 bases that match TRBD1. Source material: whole blood. Written as DNA, the CDR3 is TGTGCCAGCAGCCAGGCCGGGACAGGGGATGGCTACACCTTC. Translating gives CASSQAGTGDGYTF.